These T cell receptor beta chains were read from a single sample in a study of blood T cell repertoires in COVID-19. Data came from immunoSEQ multiplex PCR; TCRdb stores just in-frame clones and leaves some out. Of about 320,000 clones in the sample, around nine tenths were seen once. Sequenced: peripheral blood. These receptors all stem from a woman in her twenties or thirties with COVID-19, enrolled during active disease. CDR3s include the opening cysteine and the closing phenylalanine or tryptophan. Each record gives: clone size, D gene, J gene, V gene, CDR3 protein, CDR3 DNA. D genes are given only for firm matches. Some rows have no size entry. The others give once, few or many, or a class for an expanded clone.

>.|.|TRBJ1-5|TRBV19
CASSIYRNSNQPQHF
TGTGCCAGTAGTATATACAGAAATAGCAATCAGCCCCAGCATTTT
>.|TRBD1|TRBJ1-2|TRBV6-5
CAICPGQGGGYTF
TGTGCCATCTGTCCGGGACAGGGAGGCGGCTACACCTTC
>.|TRBD1|TRBJ2-2|TRBV10-1
CASSTGGEAGELFF
TGCGCCAGCTCGACAGGGGGCGAAGCCGGGGAGCTGTTTTTT
>.|.|TRBJ1-1|TRBV9
CASSVQGSTEAFF
TGTGCCAGCAGCGTACAGGGTAGTACTGAAGCTTTCTTT
>.|.|TRBJ2-1|TRBV7-9
CASSSRGWNEQFF
TGTGCCAGCAGCTCTCGCGGCTGGAATGAGCAGTTCTTC
>.|.|TRBJ2-3|TRBV27
CASSWTSGLTDTQYF
TGTGCCAGCAGTTGGACGAGCGGCCTCACAGATACGCAGTATTTT
>few|.|TRBJ1-5|TRBV6-1
CASSEIDLVSGRNQPQHF
TGTGCCAGCAGTGAAATAGACCTCGTGTCAGGGAGGAACCAGCCCCAGCATTTT
>.|TRBD1|TRBJ1-6|TRBV28
CASSLQGARNSPLHF
TGTGCCAGCAGTCTCCAGGGGGCTAGAAATTCACCCCTCCACTTT
>.|.|TRBJ2-3|TRBV6-1
CASSERRVPTDTQYF
TGTGCCAGCAGTGAAAGGCGGGTACCCACAGATACGCAGTATTTT
>.|.|TRBJ1-4|TRBV6-5
CASSYRGGLPTEKLFF
TGTGCCAGCAGTTACAGGGGGGGACTACCGACTGAAAAACTGTTTTTT
>few|.|TRBJ2-7|TRBV19
CASSIRQAGVGTYEQYF
TGTGCCAGTAGTATACGGCAGGCCGGGGTCGGGACCTACGAGCAGTACTTC
>.|TRBD1|TRBJ1-1|TRBV4-2
CASSQDETGMVEAFF
TGTGCCAGCAGCCAAGATGAGACAGGGATGGTTGAAGCTTTCTTT
>.|TRBD2|TRBJ2-5|TRBV4-1
CASSHSGPKETQYF
TGCGCCAGCAGCCATAGCGGGCCAAAAGAGACCCAGTACTTC
>.|.|TRBJ2-2|TRBV5-4
CASSLSGIANTGELFF
TGTGCCAGCAGCTTGTCAGGCATCGCGAACACCGGGGAGCTGTTTTTT
>.|.|TRBJ1-2|TRBV28
CASRTYRFGVTKLTGSDGYTF
TGTGCCAGCAGAACTTACAGGTTTGGTGTAACCAAACTTACAGGGTCTGACGGCTACACCTTC
>.|.|TRBJ1-3|TRBV5-4
CASSRDTGNTIYF
TGTGCCAGCAGCCGGGACACTGGAAACACCATATATTTT
>.|.|TRBJ2-2|TRBV12-5
CASGLVITSVRRASTGELFF
TGTGCTAGTGGTTTGGTAATAACGAGTGTGCGCAGGGCCTCGACCGGGGAGCTGTTTTTT
>few|.|TRBJ2-3|TRBV5-1
CASSLRGASTDTQYF
TGCGCCAGCAGCTTGCGGGGGGCCAGCACAGATACGCAGTATTTT
>once|TRBD1|TRBJ2-7|TRBV5-1
CASSFTRTGGGYEQYF
TGCGCCAGCAGCTTCACCCGGACAGGGGGCGGGTACGAGCAGTACTTC
>.|TRBD1|TRBJ1-3|TRBV5-1
CASSLQTGTGNTIYF
TGCGCCAGCAGCTTGCAGACAGGGACTGGAAACACCATATATTTT
>.|TRBD2|TRBJ2-1|TRBV29-1
CSVDGYGGGSYNEQFF
TGCAGCGTTGACGGATACGGGGGGGGCTCCTACAATGAGCAGTTCTTC
>.|.|TRBJ2-3|TRBV4-2
CASSSTRGAPQYF
TGTGCCAGCAGCTCCACCCGGGGGGCCCCGCAGTATTTT
>.|.|TRBJ2-3|TRBV5-1
CASSSFSPPSTDTQYF
TGCGCCAGCAGCTCGTTCTCCCCCCCTAGCACAGATACGCAGTATTTT
>.|.|TRBJ1-2|TRBV12-3/TRBV12-4
CASSKGYYGYTF
TGTGCCAGCAGTAAGGGGTACTATGGCTACACCTTC
>.|.|TRBJ2-5|TRBV5-1
CASSPPRHSGETQYF
TGCGCCAGCAGCCCCCCCCGCCATTCGGGAGAGACCCAGTACTTC
>.|.|TRBJ2-7|TRBV18
CASSPAQGSYEQYF
TGTGCCAGCTCACCCGCCCAGGGTTCTTACGAGCAGTACTTC
>.|TRBD1|TRBJ1-1|TRBV19
CASSHYMGRGTLNTEAFF
TGTGCCAGTAGTCATTATATGGGCAGGGGGACACTGAACACTGAAGCTTTCTTT
>.|TRBD1|TRBJ1-1|TRBV2
CANYPGAGGIVSDTEAFF
TGTGCCAACTATCCCGGGGCAGGGGGGATAGTTTCGGACACTGAAGCTTTCTTT
>.|TRBD2|TRBJ2-3|TRBV6-1
CASSETSGGYADTQYF
TGTGCCAGCAGTGAAACTAGCGGGGGGTACGCAGATACGCAGTATTTT
>.|.|TRBJ1-1|TRBV4-1
CASSLHRAYEAFF
TGCGCCAGCAGCCTCCACAGGGCTTATGAAGCTTTCTTT
>once|TRBD1|TRBJ1-2|TRBV7-9
CASSDQGARSYGYTF
TGTGCCAGCAGCGACCAGGGGGCTAGATCCTATGGCTACACCTTC
>.|TRBD1|TRBJ1-2|TRBV18
CASSLRTGANYGYTF
TGTGCCAGCTCACTACGGACAGGCGCAAACTATGGCTACACCTTC
>.|TRBD1|TRBJ2-1|TRBV2
CASKGLGQGYNEQFF
TGTGCCAGCAAAGGGTTAGGACAGGGATACAATGAGCAGTTCTTC
>.|TRBD2|TRBJ2-5|TRBV6-5
CASSFLGREETQYF
TGTGCCAGCAGTTTCCTCGGGAGGGAAGAGACCCAGTACTTC
>.|.|TRBJ1-2|TRBV27
CASSLTGPGWYGYTF
TGTGCCAGCAGTTTAACTGGACCGGGGTGGTATGGCTACACCTTC
>once|.|TRBJ1-5|TRBV5-1
CASSPGGRTQPQHF
TGCGCCAGCAGCCCAGGAGGGCGAACGCAGCCCCAGCATTTT
>.|TRBD1|TRBJ1-1|TRBV6-5
CASRGTGPPEAFF
TGTGCCAGCAGAGGGACAGGGCCCCCTGAAGCTTTCTTT
>.|TRBD1|TRBJ1-1|TRBV2
CASSEQGTGIPEAFF
TGTGCCAGCAGTGAACAAGGGACAGGGATTCCTGAAGCTTTCTTT
>.|TRBD2|TRBJ2-5|TRBV3-1/TRBV3-2
CASSLGTSGAQYF
TGTGCCAGCAGCCTAGGGACTAGCGGGGCCCAGTACTTC
>.|TRBD1|TRBJ2-7|TRBV5-1
CASSFRDRAYEQYF
TGCGCCAGCAGCTTCCGGGACAGGGCTTACGAGCAGTACTTC
>.|.|TRBJ1-2|TRBV6-2/TRBV6-3
CASSYLGQSLNYGYTF
TGTGCCAGCAGTTACTTAGGACAAAGCCTCAACTATGGCTACACCTTC
>.|TRBD1|TRBJ1-2|TRBV27
CASSLTRGQGGGYTF
TGTGCCAGCAGTTTAACCCGCGGACAGGGAGGGGGCTACACCTTC
>.|.|TRBJ2-7|TRBV9
CASSEGLSYEQYF
TGTGCCAGCAGCGAAGGACTTTCCTACGAGCAGTACTTC
>.|TRBD2|TRBJ2-3|TRBV6-4
CASSASGGATDTQYF
TGTGCCAGCAGTGCTAGCGGGGGGGCCACAGATACGCAGTATTTT
>.|.|TRBJ2-1|TRBV11-2
CASSLGGMAQQFF
TGTGCCAGCAGCTTAGGCGGCATGGCTCAGCAGTTCTTC
>.|.|TRBJ1-2|TRBV2
CASGTDAANYGYTF
TGTGCCAGCGGGACTGACGCAGCTAACTATGGCTACACCTTC
>.|TRBD1|TRBJ1-5|TRBV27
CATAMGQWGSQPQHF
TGTGCCACCGCGATGGGACAGTGGGGGAGTCAGCCCCAGCATTTT
>.|.|TRBJ2-6|TRBV7-7
CASSLMTGPPSGANVLTF
TGTGCCAGCAGCTTAATGACAGGACCACCTTCTGGGGCCAACGTCCTGACTTTC
>.|TRBD1|TRBJ2-3|TRBV5-1
CASSPPGQGSTDTQYF
TGCGCCAGCAGCCCACCGGGACAGGGTAGTACAGATACGCAGTATTTT
>.|TRBD1|TRBJ1-5|TRBV11-2
CASSFDRDMNQPQHF
TGTGCCAGCAGCTTTGACAGGGACATGAATCAGCCCCAGCATTTT
>.|.|TRBJ2-1|TRBV19
CASGQGGYNEQFF
TGTGCCAGCGGACAGGGAGGGTACAATGAGCAGTTCTTC
>.|TRBD2|TRBJ2-3|TRBV27
CASSLISGGPPDTQYF
TGTGCCAGCAGTTTGATAAGCGGGGGTCCCCCAGATACGCAGTATTTT